The 8 T cell receptor beta chains below all came from one sample that was sequenced in a study of T cell repertoires in cytomegalovirus infection. TCRdb used MiXCR to reprocess the reads, holding one entry per CDR3 protein. The sample consists of around 900,000 distinct CDR3 sequences, roughly a third of them appearing once. Which antigens these TCRs recognize remains unknown. The sequences come from cultured CD8+ T cells from PBMCs, collected from culture after CMV antigen stimulation. These receptors came from a human donor in good health (CMV status not recorded). Some clones in this sample may be carry-over from other donors' samples.

The chain links TRBV19 to TRBJ2-7, with TRBD2 as a possible D gene (6 bases). CDR3 length: 15 amino acids. V lost 6 bases, J lost 3 bases, and 18 bases lay in between. Germline-derived CDR1 and CDR2 are LNHDA and SQIVND (reference sequence). CDR3 protein: CASRWAGSEYYEQYF. The CDR3 DNA reads TGTGCCAGTAGATGGGCCGGGAGTGAGTACTACGAGCAGTACTTC.

Concerning this clonotype itself: At one end the junction does not follow the germline gene, possibly because of a read error. The CDR3 nucleotides are TGTGCCAACAGCTCGGACAGCTATAATTCACCCCTCCACTTT. It translates to CANSSDSYNSPLHF. The chain links TRBV7-6 to TRBJ1-6; weak D call: TRBD1 (6 bases). The germline V gene encodes CDR1 SGHVS and CDR2 FNYEAQ. CDR3 length: 14 amino acids.

This clonotype appeared a few times. V usage is TRBV5-5 and J usage is TRBJ2-1, with D possibly being TRBD1 (6 bases). The V gene's germline CDR1 is SGHKS and CDR2 YYEKEE (reference sequence). V gave up 3 bases and J gave up 5 bases, with 15 bases separating them. CDR3 length: 15 residues. DNA of the CDR3: TGTGCCAGCAGCTCCCAGGGGAGTCGGCACAATGAGCAGTTCTTC. Translating gives CASSSQGSRHNEQFF.

In this sample, this clonotype turned up many times. The V call is TRBV11-1, the J call TRBJ2-1, with TRBD2 identical over 11 bases. Trimming at V came to 4 bases and at J to 3 bases, leaving 8 bases not matched to a gene. Germline V gene data show CDR1 as SGHAT and CDR2 as FQDESV (reference sequence). This CDR3 has 17 residues. CDR3 amino acids: CASSSALLAGDYNEQFF. As DNA, the CDR3 is TGTGCCAGCAGCTCGGCATTACTAGCGGGAGACTACAATGAGCAGTTCTTC.

This clonotype has ten or more counts. The V call is TRBV7-9, the J call TRBJ1-1; D gene unclear. V lost 6 bases, J lost 2 bases, and 16 bases lay in between. Per the germline V gene, CDR1 is SEHNR and CDR2 is FQNEAQ (reference sequence). The CDR3 is made up of 15 amino acids. DNA for the CDR3: TGTGCCAGCAGGGAGGTTGCGGGGTTAAACACTGAAGCTTTCTTT. Amino acids: CASREVAGLNTEAFF.

The table lists this clonotype with a few counts. This chain joins TRBV2 and TRBJ1-4; TRBD1 might be the D (5 bases). V was trimmed by 0 bases and J by 3 bases, leaving 11 bases between them. The CDR3 length is 16 residues. Germline CDR1 SNHLY, CDR2 FYNNEI. The CDR3 here is CASSEAWGRPNEKLFF. CDR3 sequence (DNA): TGTGCCAGCAGTGAAGCTTGGGGACGGCCTAATGAAAAACTGTTTTTT.

V is TRBV7-9 and J is TRBJ2-3, with a tentative D call TRBD2 (6 bases). Germline V gives CDR1 SEHNR, CDR2 FQNEAQ (reference sequence). CDR3 length: 17 residues. With 5 bases removed from V and 8 bases from J, the gap between germline ends came to 26 bases. DNA for the CDR3: TGTGCCAGCAGCCCCCCGGGGGTCAGGGAGCTTTCGAGTACGCAGTATTTT. Translated: CASSPPGVRELSSTQYF.

This clonotype came up a few times. The V gene is TRBV27, the J gene TRBJ2-2, with 10 nucleotides matching TRBD1. V trimming: 5 bases; J trimming: 4 bases; junction bases outside the gene matches: 7. The CDR3 has 16 amino acids. Germline lookup yields CDR1 MNHEY and CDR2 SMNVEV (reference sequence). CDR3 nucleotides: TGTGCCAGCAGTCTCCCCGGGACAGGGGTCACCGGGGAGCTGTTTTTT. Its protein is CASSLPGTGVTGELFF.